A selection of T cell receptor beta chains follows, all from one sample in a study of tumor-infiltrating lymphocytes in primary liver carcinoma. TCRdb called the multiplex PCR reads again in MiXCR, with one record for every CDR3 protein. Of approximately 120,000 distinct CDR3 sequences listed, 60% to 80% were seen once; the top ten hold 7.5% to 8.5%. The sample taken for sequencing was liver tumor tissue from sampling region 3. The receptor set was obtained from a woman aged 55-75 years with primary liver carcinoma and hepatitis B virus infection. The CDR3 runs from the conserved cysteine through the conserved F or W. The D gene is left open where the match is weak. Rows may omit the clone size; those that give it use once, few, many or a size class.

clone_size j_call d_call v_call cdr3_nt cdr3_aa
. TRBJ2-3 . TRBV11-2 TGTGCCAGCAGCCCGGCCCCCAGTGGCAAAGGAACAGATGTGCAGTATTTT CASSPAPSGKGTDVQYF
. TRBJ1-2 . TRBV29-1 TGCAGCGTTGAAGTGGTGCCGGAACAGGGAAACTATGGCTGCACCTTC CSVEVVPEQGNYGCTF
. TRBJ2-7 TRBD1 TRBV6-1 TGTGCCAGCAGTGAAGGGACAGGGGTGTGGAAACACGAGCAGTACTTC CASSEGTGVWKHEQYF
few TRBJ2-1 TRBD2 TRBV28 TGTGCCAGCATTGATTTAGCGGGGAGCTCCTACAATGAGCAGTTCTTC CASIDLAGSSYNEQFF
many TRBJ1-1 . TRBV5-6 TGTGCCAGCAGCTTAGGACAGATTAACACTGAAGCTTTCTTT CASSLGQINTEAFF
many TRBJ2-5 . TRBV5-6 TGTGCCAGCAGCTTCGCCGGGACGGTGACTCAAGAGACCCAGTACTTC CASSFAGTVTQETQYF
. TRBJ1-2 TRBD1 TRBV25-1 TGTGCCAGCAGTGAATGGGACAGAAACTATGGCTACACCTTC CASSEWDRNYGYTF
medium-sized TRBJ2-7 . TRBV11-2 TGTGCCAGCAGCTTAGATCGAGTGTCCGACGAGCAGTACTTC CASSLDRVSDEQYF
. TRBJ2-3 TRBD2 TRBV11-3 TGTACCAGCAGCTTCATGACTAGCACAGATACGCTGTATTTT CTSSFMTSTDTLYF
many TRBJ2-2 TRBD2 TRBV6-5 TGTGCCAGCAGAGTAGCGGGAGGAGGTACCGGGGAGCTGTTTTTT CASRVAGGGTGELFF
. TRBJ2-2 TRBD2 TRBV5-1 TGCGCCAGCAGCTTTAGAGCGGGAGTCGGTCACGGGAAGCTGTTTTTT CASSFRAGVGHGKLFF
. TRBJ2-3 . TRBV11-2 TGTACCAGCAGCTTAGCTAGGTCCCCTGACACAGATACGCAGTATTTT CTSSLARSPDTDTQYF
. TRBJ2-1 . TRBV11-2 TGTGCCAGTAGCTCCCCTGTGGAGCTTCGGTTCTTC CASSSPVELRFF
. TRBJ1-1 TRBD1 TRBV29-1 TGCAGTGTCAAACAGGGGGACGACACTGAAGTTTTCTTT CSVKQGDDTEVFF
many TRBJ2-4 TRBD2 TRBV13 TGTGCCAGCAGCTTTCGCGGGAGCGGGGGCAAAAACATTCAGTACTTC CASSFRGSGGKNIQYF
. TRBJ2-6 TRBD2 TRBV13 TGTGACAGCAGCTACGTAGCGGGACTCTCTGGGGCCAACGCCCTGACTTTC CDSSYVAGLSGANALTF
. TRBJ2-3 . TRBV11-2 TGTGCTAGCAGCCCGGGACAGGTGACGGGAGGGGCAGTTACGCAGTATTTT CASSPGQVTGGAVTQYF
. TRBJ2-3 . TRBV4-2 TGTGCCATCAGCCAAGGAGGACTGGCCGAAGGTACGCAGTATTTT CAISQGGLAEGTQYF
few TRBJ1-4 . TRBV4-1 TGCGCCAGCAGCCAACGTGACAATGATAGGAAACCAACTAATGAAAAACTGTTTTTT CASSQRDNDRKPTNEKLFF
many TRBJ1-1 TRBD1 TRBV10-2 TGCGCCAGCAAGGAGGACAGGGGAAACACTGAAGCTTTCTTT CASKEDRGNTEAFF
many TRBJ1-1 . TRBV10-2 TGCGCCAGCAGGTACAGGGTGGACACTGAAGCTTTCTTT CASRYRVDTEAFF
many TRBJ2-3 TRBD2 TRBV12-3/TRBV12-4 TGTGCCAGCAGCCGTTCTGTCGCGGGAGGCACAGATACGCAGTATTTT CASSRSVAGGTDTQYF
. TRBJ1-5 . TRBV20-1 TGCAGTGATTCGGAGGTCTGCAATCAGCTCCAGCATTTT CSDSEVCNQLQHF
. TRBJ1-1 . TRBV12-3/TRBV12-4 TGTGCCGGCAAATCGGGGCCGAACACTGAAGCTTTCTTT CAGKSGPNTEAFF
many TRBJ1-1 . TRBV6-1 TGTGCCAGCAGTGAAGCTCCCCAATCGAAGGTCCGGAACACTGAAGCTTTCTTT CASSEAPQSKVRNTEAFF
. TRBJ2-1 TRBD2 TRBV4-1 TGCGCCAGCAGCCAAGTGGCGGGACTAGCAGCTCAGGATGAGCAGTTCTTC CASSQVAGLAAQDEQFF
. TRBJ1-5 . TRBV5-1 TGCGCCAGCAGCTTGGGAGACCGCAATCAGCCCCTGCATTTT CASSLGDRNQPLHF
. TRBJ2-1 . TRBV12-3/TRBV12-4 TGTGCCGGCAGCTCAAGAGGGAGCTCCTACGATGAGCAGTTCTTC CAGSSRGSSYDEQFF
. TRBJ2-7 . TRBV11-2 TGTGCCAGCAGCTTAGAGCCTGGTCCGAACAAGCAGTACTTC CASSLEPGPNKQYF
many TRBJ2-2 . TRBV4-1 TGCGCCAGCAGCCATTCGGTCTCGGACACCGGGGAGCTGTTTTTT CASSHSVSDTGELFF
. TRBJ2-7 . TRBV24-1 TGTGCCACCAGTGACAGCTCCTACGAGCAGTACTTC CATSDSSYEQYF
. TRBJ2-5 . TRBV11-2 TGTGCTAGCAGCTTAGACATCGGGGACCGCGAAAACTTC CASSLDIGDRENF
many TRBJ2-3 TRBD2 TRBV5-6 TGTGCCAGCAGCCCTAGGACTAGATGGACCACAGATACGCAGTATTTT CASSPRTRWTTDTQYF
. TRBJ2-5 . TRBV4-1 TGCGCCAGCTGCCAACCTAACTACGGACAAGAGACCCAGTACTTC CASCQPNYGQETQYF
. TRBJ2-1 . TRBV6-6 TGTGCCAGCACCAGACAGAGGGGCAATGAGCAGTTCTTT CASTRQRGNEQFF
. TRBJ2-7 . TRBV7-9 TGTGCCAGTAGCTTCGGAGGGGCTACCTTCTACGACCAGTACTTC CASSFGGATFYDQYF
. TRBJ2-1 TRBD2 TRBV5-1 TGCGCCAGCAGCCCGGGACTAGCGGGAGCCTACAATAAGCAGTTCTTC CASSPGLAGAYNKQFF
many TRBJ1-5 . TRBV6-1 TGTGCCAGCAGTGAAAGCTCCGGCCTAAGAAATCAGCCCCAGCATTTT CASSESSGLRNQPQHF
. TRBJ2-2 . TRBV11-2 TGTGCCAGCAGGTCCGAGCACCTCATTGTTGACACCGGGGAGCTGTTTTTT CASRSEHLIVDTGELFF
. TRBJ2-2 TRBD1 TRBV11-2 TGTGCCAGCAGCCCCCTTCCCGGACAGGGTGGTACTGGGGAGCTGTCTTTT CASSPLPGQGGTGELSF
once TRBJ2-2 . TRBV11-3 TGTGTCAGCAGCCCCTTAGGCGGCACCGGGGAGCTGTTTTTT CVSSPLGGTGELFF
. TRBJ2-2 . TRBV29-1 TGCAGCGTCACGAGGCGCTCGGGCGGGGAACTGTTTTTT CSVTRRSGGELFF
many TRBJ2-1 . TRBV6-1 TGTGCCAGCACCTTGGGGGCGGGAGTCTACAATGAGCAGTTCTTC CASTLGAGVYNEQFF
. TRBJ2-7 . TRBV7-9 TGTGTCAGCAGCCTTTGGGGCAGGCTTTCCTACGAGCAGTACTTC CVSSLWGRLSYEQYF
. TRBJ2-7 . TRBV4-2 TGTGCCAGCAGCCGAGTAGACCAGAGCTCTTACGAGCAGTACTTC CASSRVDQSSYEQYF